These 15 T cell receptor beta chains came from one sample sequenced in a study of regulatory T cells in long-lasting Graves disease. The authors built TCR beta libraries using iRepertoire HTBI primers and Arm-PCR of CDR3 regions. MiXCR, applied by TCRdb to the multiplex PCR reads, yields one record per CDR3 protein. Of about 400,000 distinct CDR3 sequences listed, approximately 16% are singletons. Noted time point: newly diagnosed GD, antithyroid drugs for less than 3 months. Following extraction of RNA from PBMCs, that RNA was used to make the TCR library. In addition, the sample was reused for a study of T cells in Graves' hyperthyroidism and ophthalmopathy.

The input for sequencing was peripheral blood mononuclear cells (PBMCs), taken at new diagnosis, from a patient treated with antithyroid drugs. The receptor set was obtained from a woman in her forties with Graves disease.

A note on this clonotype: Only one base separates this from a far larger clonotype, so it likely reflects a read error. The chain uses TRBV7-8 and TRBJ2-1; 7 nucleotides line up with TRBD2. The length of the CDR3 is 17 residues. Germline V CDR1 and CDR2: SGHVS, FQNEAQ. Germline trimming cut 4 bases from V and 7 bases from J; bases unmatched to any gene: 16. CDR3 coding DNA: TGTGCCAGCAGCTGCCCTCTCTCGCGGGAGAAGGCTAATGAGCAGTTCTTC. It specifies CASSCPLSREKANEQFF.

This clonotype was detected only a few times. This could be a read error, since a much larger clone is one nucleotide away. The J gene is TRBJ2-2, the V gene TRBV12-3 or TRBV12-4; TRBD2 might be the D (6 bases). The CDR3 is 19 residues long. CDR3 coding DNA: TGTGCCAGCAGTCCATTCCCAAAACTCGGGAGCGCGAACACCGGGGAGCTGCTTTTT. This sequence encodes CASSPFPKLGSANTGELLF.

The sample holds a few counts of this clonotype. The genes are TRBV12-3 or TRBV12-4 and TRBJ2-5, with 10 bases fitting TRBD2. The length of the CDR3 is 16 residues. The ends lost 2 bases at V and 1 base at J; junction bases unmatched: 4. The chain's CDR3 is CASSLPLAGPQETQYF. CDR3 nucleotide sequence: TGTGCCAGCAGTTTACCACTAGCGGGACCCCAAGAGACCCAGTACTTC.

At least ten counts were recorded for this clonotype. This rearrangement joins TRBV27 to TRBJ2-3; no clear D. Germline CDR1 and CDR2: MNHEY and SMNVEV (reference sequence). This CDR3 has 14 amino acids. V lost 2 bases to trimming and J lost 2 bases, with 8 bases between them. In DNA, the CDR3 is TGTGCCAGCAGTTTACTCCCTAACACAGATACGCAGTATTTT. This encodes CASSLLPNTDTQYF.

At least ten counts were recorded for this clonotype. V is TRBV28 and J is TRBJ2-5; 9 bases line up with TRBD2. The length of the CDR3 is 18 residues. J was trimmed by 5 bases and V by 6 bases; bases with no gene match: 19. Germline CDR1 is MDHEN and CDR2 is SYDVKM. CDR3: CASRQPLLRREGRETQYF. CDR3 bases: TGTGCCAGCAGACAACCCCTACTACGGCGGGAGGGTCGGGAGACCCAGTACTTC. Using reference TRBV28 and TRBJ2-5 for the parts outside the CDR3, the full variable domain is DVKVTQSSRYLVKRTGEKVFLECVQDMDHENMFWYRQDPGLGLRLIYFSYDVKMKEKGDIPEGYSVSREKKERFSLILESASTNQTSMYLCASRQPLLRREGRETQYFGPGTRLLVL.

This clonotype was detected only a few times. The junction and the germline gene differ at one end; a read error may be behind it. The rearrangement links TRBV10-3 to TRBJ2-1; 7 nucleotides agree with TRBD2. This CDR3 comprises 13 residues. Germline V lookup: CDR1 ENHRY, CDR2 SYGVKD. The CDR3 DNA sequence: TGTGCCATCAGTAAGTCTAGCGGAAAAGAGCAGTTCTTC. Translating it yields CAISKSSGKEQFF.

This clonotype was counted many times. The chain carries TRBV28 and TRBJ2-7; D unclear. V lost 2 bases and J 0 bases, leaving 11 bases between the germline ends. Germline V gene sequence: CDR1 MDHEN, CDR2 SYDVKM. The CDR3 has 15 residues. The CDR3 sequence: CASSLDPVSSYEQYF. The CDR3 DNA reads as TGTGCCAGCAGTTTAGACCCGGTGAGCTCCTACGAGCAGTACTTC.

This clonotype was counted many times. The chain carries TRBV12-3 or TRBV12-4 and TRBJ1-2; D call uncertain. Trimming shortened V by 1 base and J by 5 bases, and 17 bases separated the two germline ends. The CDR3 extends over 16 amino acids. This chain's CDR3 is CASSLGGSAVSYGYTF. The CDR3 coding sequence is TGTGCCAGCAGTTTAGGAGGCAGCGCCGTTAGTTATGGCTACACCTTC.

V is TRBV7-8 and J is TRBJ2-3; tentatively, D is TRBD2 (5 bases). The germline V gene has CDR1 SGHVS and CDR2 FQNEAQ. Trimming took 7 bases from V and 1 from J, leaving 15 bases between them. The CDR3 contains 15 residues. The chain's CDR3 is CASIGILWGTDTQYF. CDR3 in DNA: TGTGCCAGCATCGGGATCCTTTGGGGCACAGATACGCAGTATTTT.

This clonotype was counted at least ten times. The CDR3 reads CASSAGLAGGREETQYF. CDR3 nucleotides: TGCGCCAGCAGCGCCGGACTAGCGGGAGGCAGGGAAGAGACCCAGTACTTC. V is TRBV5-1 and J is TRBJ2-5; 14 positions match TRBD2. CDR3 size: 17 residues. V was pared by 4 bases and J by 3 bases, with 8 bases of the junction left unmatched. CDR1 is SGHRS, CDR2 YFSETQ, per germline.

At least ten counts were recorded for this clonotype. The chain uses TRBV4-1 and TRBJ2-3, with a tentative D call TRBD2 (6 bases). This CDR3 region has 15 residues. V dropped 5 bases and J dropped 6 bases, with 18 bases sitting between them. Looked up from germline, CDR1 is MGHRA and CDR2 is YSYEKL. The CDR3 nucleotides are TGCGCCAGCAGCGCGAAGGGGTCTAGCGCGGATACGCAGTATTTT. This translates into CASSAKGSSADTQYF.

This clonotype was recorded at least ten times. The CDR3 region has the DNA TGTGCCAGCAGTGATCTCGGGGGTTCCTACAATGAGCAGTTCTTC. This codes for CASSDLGGSYNEQFF. The V call is TRBV2, the J call TRBJ2-1; tentatively, D is TRBD2 (6 bases). Germline values: CDR1 SNHLY, CDR2 FYNNEI. The CDR3 loop spans 15 amino acids. Trimming shortened V by 3 bases and J by 1 base, and 10 bases separated the two germline ends.

This clonotype was recorded many times. The rearrangement links TRBV2 to TRBJ2-2; unclear D gene. V was shortened by 8 bases and J by 8 bases, with 12 bases between the two germline ends. Germline V lookup: CDR1 SNHLY, CDR2 FYNNEI. The CDR3 covers 12 residues. This chain's CDR3 is CASRESVGELFF. The CDR3, as DNA: TGTGCCAGCCGAGAATCGGTAGGGGAGCTGTTTTTT.

This clonotype was seen repeatedly, ten times or more. In nucleotides, the CDR3 is TGTGCCAGCACCCCGAGCGGGAGCTCCTACAATGAGCAGTTCTTC. This codes for CASTPSGSSYNEQFF. This rearrangement joins TRBV7-2 to TRBJ2-1, with 8 bases lining up with TRBD2. Losses at the gene ends were 7 bases for V and 0 bases for J; bases not matched to a gene: 5. Germline V gene data show CDR1 as SGHTA and CDR2 as FQGNSA. The CDR3 is made up of 15 amino acids.

This clonotype was counted at least ten times. CDR3 residues: CASSLGGGGVYGYTF. CDR3 bases: TGTGCCAGCAGCTTAGGTGGCGGTGGTGTCTATGGCTACACCTTC. This rearrangement joins TRBV5-4 to TRBJ1-2, with D hard to call. Germline lookup yields CDR1 SGHNT and CDR2 YYREEE (reference sequence). V lost 2 bases to trimming and J lost 4 bases, with 15 bases between them. The CDR3 has 15 residues.